The following is a T cell receptor beta chain sequence with its context. This clonotype was recorded many times. This receptor's antigen is unknown. Nothing much larger sits one base from this clone, and base qualities are not available. This sample was taken from a study of CXCR3 chemokines and chemotherapy response in bladder cancer (dated by TCRdb to between 2021 and 2024). Looking at the study overall: Whether chemotherapy response in human bladder cancer was predicted by intratumoral CXCR3 chemokine system activity was examined in the study.

The CDR3 goes from the cysteine to the phenylalanine over 14 residues. Only the CDR3 region is kept as DNA, spanning 42 bases read in frame from base 1. CDR1 and CDR2 are read off the germline V gene as SQVTM and ANQGSEA. Trimming costs V 3 bases and J 0 bases, and their ends lie 9 bases apart. Receptor libraries were prepared by PCR. Sequencing used an Illumina HiSeq 2500. Starting from the raw public reads, TCRdb applied fastp trimming at Q25, assembled clones with MiXCR and retained in-frame beta chains. Each entry merges the rows of one CDR3 protein and shows their most common DNA and genes. This sample lists about 12,000 distinct CDR3 sequences; roughly an eighth were detected once. The leading ten clones occupy 25% to 30% of the sample.

Sampling was conducted from a patient whose treatment included neoadjuvant chemotherapy. This clonotype was sampled from a human donor with bladder cancer that did not respond to neoadjuvant chemotherapy. The rearranged chain carries TRBV29-1 and TRBJ2-1; the D gene cannot be named for sure. The CDR3 loop reads CSVEAHDSYNEQFF. The DNA is as follows: TGCAGCGTTGAGGCCCACGACTCCTACAATGAGCAGTTCTTC.